This TCR beta chain was sequenced in a study of cytomegalovirus exposure and HLA in healthy donors. Amplification used 60 Vbeta primers and 13 Jbeta primers. Measured with immunoSEQ multiplex PCR; TCRdb has only the in-frame clones, and not every one. The sample has 150,000 to 200,000 clones, 78% seen once. V lost 6 bases and J 6 bases, leaving 8 bases between the germline ends. The germline V gene encodes CDR1 SGHNT and CDR2 YENEEA. CDR3 length equals 12 residues. Sequences were obtained from PBMCs. V is TRBV11-3 and J is TRBJ2-2; D not resolved. This TCR was recovered from a woman in her thirties in good health and CMV-seropositive. Here the CDR3 reads CASSMQAGELFF. CDR3 sequence (DNA): TGTGCCAGCAGTATGCAGGCCGGGGAGCTGTTTTTT.